The present T cell receptor (beta chain) was sequenced within a study of spatial heterogeneity in lung cancer (dated by TCRdb to the late 2010s). For context, the study as a whole: Beta-chain transcripts were consistently detected in greater numbers than alpha-chain transcripts, which likely reflected higher beta-chain transcript abundance. In tumor regions, TCR transcript counts showed a strong correlation with a T cell transcriptional module score from matched bulk RNA-seq. In the raw uncorrected reads, each unique combination of TCR and UMI appeared more than ten times on average. The study quantitatively compared TCR alpha and beta repertoires across multiple tumor regions, matched nontumor lung and blood in non-small cell lung cancer. Nonsynonymous mutation counts, determined by whole-exome sequencing of tumor tissue, were related to TCR repertoire features. At surgery, both alpha and beta chains were TCR-sequenced in 200 to 250 tumor regions, some 64 matched nontumor lung samples and a few dozen PBMC samples.

Trimming takes 1 base from V and 6 bases from J, and the germline ends sit 16 bases apart. The germline V gene (reference sequence) sets CDR1 to SGHNT and CDR2 to YYREEE. Its CDR3 holds 16 amino acids, cysteine through phenylalanine. Only CDR3 DNA remains: 48 bases, in frame from the first base. This sample's time point label indicates: sample taken at primary tumor resection. Donors were some 67 patients with early-stage, untreated non-small cell lung cancer from the lung TRACERx cohort. Without any cell sorting, TCR sequencing was performed on whole RNA extracted either from tumor and nontumor lung tissue or from cryopreserved PBMC samples. Only patients with enough RNA available from two or more tumor regions were chosen for TCR sequencing. Tumor and adjacent nontumor lung specimens were reviewed by a lung pathologist before selection. Library prep was done by 5' RACE. Sequenced using a NextSeq 500. To allow correction of PCR and sequencing errors, the TCR library protocol tagged every TCR cDNA molecule with a unique molecular identifier. In the authors' own workflow: TCR identification, UMI-based error correction and CDR3 extraction were all carried out with Decombinator tools. Expanded TCRs were defined as those above a frequency of 2 per 1,000, corresponding to the top 1% of the tumor frequency distribution. Expanded tumor TCRs statistically deemed absent (corrected P<0.05) from at least one tumor region were classed as regional, and all other expanded tumor TCRs were classed as ubiquitous. Renyi diversity was computed with the R vegan package after each repertoire had been subsampled 100 times to 5,000 TCRs. To build CDR3 similarity networks, amino acid triplet string-kernel similarity was used, and CDR3s were connected when their pairwise similarity was above 0.82. Using fastp trimming at Q25 and MiXCR clonotype assembly, TCRdb reanalyzed the public sequencing data and kept in-frame beta chains. Rows merge per CDR3 protein into single entries with the most common DNA and genes. The V and J calls reflect TCRdb's pipeline rather than the authors' work. This sample gives nearly 15,000 distinct CDR3 sequences in total; under 7.5% of them show up just once. The biggest ten clones account for 7% to 10% of the sample.

This clonotype has ten or more counts. It has no known antigen specificity. Base qualities are not at hand, and no much larger clone is one base apart. What the study reported, not specific to this receptor: The tumor nonsynonymous mutation count correlated with the number of expanded intratumoral alpha and beta TCRs. Counts of ubiquitous and regional expanded TCRs correlated with counts of ubiquitous and regional nonsynonymous mutations, respectively. TCR-seq was estimated to cover only approximately 7% of tumor T cells for alpha chains and 12% to 15% for beta chains. Confirming at a functional level the hypothesis that regional TCRs recognize regional mutations was considered to require additional single-cell paired TCR alpha and beta sequencing.

The V and J segments used are TRBV5-4 and TRBJ2-2; no confident D gene assignment can be made. This TCR derives from a male donor with early-stage non-small cell lung cancer. The sample in question was lung tumor tissue, obtained at surgery. The DNA is TGTGCCAGCAGCTTGACTGCTACTCTCTGGGCCGGGGAGCTGTTTTTT. It encodes CASSLTATLWAGELFF. When the CDR3 is completed using the reference TRBV5-4 and TRBJ2-2 genes on either side, the full variable domain is ETGVTQSPTHLIKTRGQQVTLRCSSQSGHNTVSWYQQALGQGPQFIFQYYREEENGRGNFPPRFSGLQFPNYSSELNVNALELDDSALYLCASSLTATLWAGELFFGEGSRLTVL.